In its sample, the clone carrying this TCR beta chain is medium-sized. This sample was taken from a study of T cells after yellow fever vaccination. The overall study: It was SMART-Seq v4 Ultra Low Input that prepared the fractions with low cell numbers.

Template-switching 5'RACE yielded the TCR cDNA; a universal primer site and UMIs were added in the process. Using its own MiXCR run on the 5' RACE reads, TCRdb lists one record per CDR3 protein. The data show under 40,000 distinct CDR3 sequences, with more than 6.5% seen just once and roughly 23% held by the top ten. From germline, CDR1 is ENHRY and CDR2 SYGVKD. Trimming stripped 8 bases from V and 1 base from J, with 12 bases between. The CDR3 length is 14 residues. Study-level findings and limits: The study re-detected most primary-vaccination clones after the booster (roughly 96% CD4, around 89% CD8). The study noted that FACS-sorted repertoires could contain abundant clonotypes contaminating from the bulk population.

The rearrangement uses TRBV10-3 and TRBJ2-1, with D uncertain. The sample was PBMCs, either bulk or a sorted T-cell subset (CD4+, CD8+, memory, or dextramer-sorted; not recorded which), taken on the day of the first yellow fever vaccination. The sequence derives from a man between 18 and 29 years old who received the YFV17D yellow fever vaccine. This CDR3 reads CAIRRLGSYNEQFF. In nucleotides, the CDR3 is TGTGCCATCCGACGGTTAGGGTCCTACAATGAGCAGTTCTTC.